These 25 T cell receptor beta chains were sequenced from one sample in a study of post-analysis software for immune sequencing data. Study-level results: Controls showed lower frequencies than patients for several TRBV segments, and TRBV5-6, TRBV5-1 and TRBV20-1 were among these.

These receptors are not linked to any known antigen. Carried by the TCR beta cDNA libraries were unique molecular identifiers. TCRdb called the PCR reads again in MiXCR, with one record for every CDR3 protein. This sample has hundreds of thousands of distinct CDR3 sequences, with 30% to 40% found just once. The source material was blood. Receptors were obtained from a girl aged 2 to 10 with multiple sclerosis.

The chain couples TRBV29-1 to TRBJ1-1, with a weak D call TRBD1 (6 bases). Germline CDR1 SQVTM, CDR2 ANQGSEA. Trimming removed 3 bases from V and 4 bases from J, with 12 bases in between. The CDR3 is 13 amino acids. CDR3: CSVDDSGATEAFF. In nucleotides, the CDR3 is TGCAGCGTTGATGACTCAGGGGCCACTGAAGCTTTCTTT. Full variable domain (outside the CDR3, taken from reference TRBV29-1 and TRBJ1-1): SAVISQKPSRDICQRGTSLTIQCQVDSQVTMMFWYRQQPGQSLTLIATANQGSEATYESGFVIDKFPISRPNLTFSTLTVSNMSPEDSSIYLCSVDDSGATEAFFGQGTRLTVV.

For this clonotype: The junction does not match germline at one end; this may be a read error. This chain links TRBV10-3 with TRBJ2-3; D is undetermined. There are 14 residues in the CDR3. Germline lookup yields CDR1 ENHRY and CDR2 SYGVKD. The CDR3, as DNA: TGTACCATCAGTGAGACAAAACGCACAGATACGCAGTATTTT. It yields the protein CTISETKRTDTQYF.

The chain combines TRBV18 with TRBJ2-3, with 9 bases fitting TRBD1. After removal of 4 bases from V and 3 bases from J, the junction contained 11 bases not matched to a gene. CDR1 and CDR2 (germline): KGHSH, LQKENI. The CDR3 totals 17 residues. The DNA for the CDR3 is TGTGCCAGCTCACGAACCGGGACAGGGTACCTTACAGATACGCAGTATTTT. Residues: CASSRTGTGYLTDTQYF.

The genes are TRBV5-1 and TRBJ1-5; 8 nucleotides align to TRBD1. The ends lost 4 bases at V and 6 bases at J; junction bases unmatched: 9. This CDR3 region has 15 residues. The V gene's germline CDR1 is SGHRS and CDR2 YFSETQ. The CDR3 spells CASSRQGAQGQPQHF. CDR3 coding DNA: TGCGCCAGCAGCAGGCAGGGGGCGCAGGGTCAGCCCCAGCATTTT.

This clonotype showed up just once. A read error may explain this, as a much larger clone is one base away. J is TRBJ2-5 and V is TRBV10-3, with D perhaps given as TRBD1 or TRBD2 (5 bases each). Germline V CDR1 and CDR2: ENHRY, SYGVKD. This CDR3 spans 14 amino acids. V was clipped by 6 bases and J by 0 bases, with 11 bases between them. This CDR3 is CAIRGRADQETQYF. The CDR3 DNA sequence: TGTGCCATCAGGGGGCGGGCGGACCAAGAGACCCAGTACTTC.

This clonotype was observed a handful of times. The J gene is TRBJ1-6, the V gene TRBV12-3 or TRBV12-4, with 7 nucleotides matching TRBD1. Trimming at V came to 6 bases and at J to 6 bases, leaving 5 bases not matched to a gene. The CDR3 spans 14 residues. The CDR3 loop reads CASSRGGFNSPLHF. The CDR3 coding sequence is TGTGCCAGCAGCAGGGGGGGCTTTAATTCACCCCTCCACTTT.

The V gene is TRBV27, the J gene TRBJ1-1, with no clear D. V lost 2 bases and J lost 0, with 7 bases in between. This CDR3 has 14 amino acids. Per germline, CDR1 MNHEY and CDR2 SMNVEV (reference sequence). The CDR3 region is CASSLQDVNTEAFF. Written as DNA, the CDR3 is TGTGCCAGCAGTTTACAGGACGTGAACACTGAAGCTTTCTTT.

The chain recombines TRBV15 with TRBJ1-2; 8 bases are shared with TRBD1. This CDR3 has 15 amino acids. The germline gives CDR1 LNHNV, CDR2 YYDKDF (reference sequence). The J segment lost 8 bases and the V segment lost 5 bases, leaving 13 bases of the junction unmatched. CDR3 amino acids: CATSGQGLSGSGYTF. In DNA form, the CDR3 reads TGTGCCACCAGCGGACAGGGACTAAGTGGGTCGGGCTACACCTTC.

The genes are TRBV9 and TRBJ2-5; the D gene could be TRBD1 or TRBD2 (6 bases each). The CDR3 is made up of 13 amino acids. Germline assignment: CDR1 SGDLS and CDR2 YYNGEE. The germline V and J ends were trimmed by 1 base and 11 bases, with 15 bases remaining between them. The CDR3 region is CASSVWGADEQYF. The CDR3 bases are TGTGCCAGCAGCGTATGGGGGGCTGATGAGCAGTACTTC.

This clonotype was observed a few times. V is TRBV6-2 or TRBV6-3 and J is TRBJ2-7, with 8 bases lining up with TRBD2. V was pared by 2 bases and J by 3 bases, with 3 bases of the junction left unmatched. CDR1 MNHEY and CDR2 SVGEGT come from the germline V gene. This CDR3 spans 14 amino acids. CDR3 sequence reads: CASSYEAGGYEQYF. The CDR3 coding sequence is TGTGCCAGCAGTTACGAGGCGGGAGGCTACGAGCAGTACTTC.

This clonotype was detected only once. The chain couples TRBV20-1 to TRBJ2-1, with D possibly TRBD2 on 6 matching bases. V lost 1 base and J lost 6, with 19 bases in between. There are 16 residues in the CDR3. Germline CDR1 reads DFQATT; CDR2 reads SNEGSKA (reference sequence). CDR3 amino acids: CSARVPGVVRFNEQFF. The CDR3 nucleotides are TGCAGTGCTAGAGTCCCGGGGGTAGTAAGGTTCAATGAGCAGTTCTTC.

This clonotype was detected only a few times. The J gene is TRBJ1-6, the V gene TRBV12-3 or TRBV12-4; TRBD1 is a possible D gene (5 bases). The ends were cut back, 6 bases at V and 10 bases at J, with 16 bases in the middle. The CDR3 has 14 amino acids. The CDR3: CASSYGGSRSPLHF. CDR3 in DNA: TGTGCCAGCAGCTACGGGGGGTCTCGCTCACCCCTCCACTTT.

Written as DNA, the CDR3 is TGTGCTAGTGGTGGGGGGACTAGCCGGCCTGAGCAGTTCTTC. It codes for CASGGGTSRPEQFF. The chain couples TRBV12-5 to TRBJ2-1; 9 bases map to TRBD2. CDR1 and CDR2 (germline): LGHNT, FRNRAP. CDR3 size: 14 residues. The ends lost 5 bases at V and 9 bases at J; junction bases unmatched: 8.

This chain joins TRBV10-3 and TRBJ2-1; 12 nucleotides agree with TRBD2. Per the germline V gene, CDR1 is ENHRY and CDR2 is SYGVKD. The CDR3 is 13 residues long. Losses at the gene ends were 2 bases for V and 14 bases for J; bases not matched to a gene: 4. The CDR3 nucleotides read TGTGCCATCAGTGAGGCCAGGACTAGCGGGGAGTTCTTC. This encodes CAISEARTSGEFF.

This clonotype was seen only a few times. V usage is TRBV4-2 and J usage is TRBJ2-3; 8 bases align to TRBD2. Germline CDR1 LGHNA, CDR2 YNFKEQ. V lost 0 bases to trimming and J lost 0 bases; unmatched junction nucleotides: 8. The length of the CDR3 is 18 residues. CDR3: CASSQDQISGESTDTQYF. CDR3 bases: TGTGCCAGCAGCCAAGATCAGATTAGCGGGGAAAGCACAGATACGCAGTATTTT.

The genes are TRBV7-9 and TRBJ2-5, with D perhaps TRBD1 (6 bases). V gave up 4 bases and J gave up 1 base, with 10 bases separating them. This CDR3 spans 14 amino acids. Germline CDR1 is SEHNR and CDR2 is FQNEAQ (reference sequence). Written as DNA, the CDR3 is TGTGCCAGCAGCTCGACGGACAGCCAAGAGACCCAGTACTTC. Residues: CASSSTDSQETQYF.

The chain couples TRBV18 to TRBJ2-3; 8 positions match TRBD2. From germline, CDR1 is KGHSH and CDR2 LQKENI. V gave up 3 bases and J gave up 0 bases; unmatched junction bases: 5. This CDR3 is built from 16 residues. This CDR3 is CASSPQRGTSTDTQYF. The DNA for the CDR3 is TGTGCCAGCTCACCCCAGCGGGGGACTAGCACAGATACGCAGTATTTT.

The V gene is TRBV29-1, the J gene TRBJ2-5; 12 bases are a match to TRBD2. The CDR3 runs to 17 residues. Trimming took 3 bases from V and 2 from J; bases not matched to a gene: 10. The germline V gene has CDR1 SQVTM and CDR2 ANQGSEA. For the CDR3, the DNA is TGCAGCGTTGATATTTTCCTGGGGACTAGCGGGCAAGAGACCCAGTACTTC. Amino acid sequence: CSVDIFLGTSGQETQYF. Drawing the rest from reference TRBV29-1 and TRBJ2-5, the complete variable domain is SAVISQKPSRDICQRGTSLTIQCQVDSQVTMMFWYRQQPGQSLTLIATANQGSEATYESGFVIDKFPISRPNLTFSTLTVSNMSPEDSSIYLCSVDIFLGTSGQETQYFGPGTRLLVL.

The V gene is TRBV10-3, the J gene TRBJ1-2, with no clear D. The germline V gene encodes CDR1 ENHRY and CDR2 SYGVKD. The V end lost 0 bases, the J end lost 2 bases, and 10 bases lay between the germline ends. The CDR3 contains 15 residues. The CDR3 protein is CAISESGQANYGYTF. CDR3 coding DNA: TGTGCCATCAGTGAGTCAGGGCAGGCCAACTATGGCTACACCTTC.

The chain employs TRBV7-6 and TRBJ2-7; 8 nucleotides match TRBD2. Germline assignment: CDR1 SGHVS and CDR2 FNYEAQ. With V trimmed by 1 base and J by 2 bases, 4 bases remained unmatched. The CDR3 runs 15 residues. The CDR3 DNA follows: TGTGCCAGCAGCTTAGAGCTAGCGGGCCCCTACGAGCAGTACTTC. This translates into CASSLELAGPYEQYF.

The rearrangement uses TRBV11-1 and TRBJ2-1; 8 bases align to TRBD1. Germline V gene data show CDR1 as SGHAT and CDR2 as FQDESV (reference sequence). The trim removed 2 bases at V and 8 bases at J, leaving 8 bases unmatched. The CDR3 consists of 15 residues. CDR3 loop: CASSLPGQATDEQFF. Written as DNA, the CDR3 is TGTGCCAGCAGCTTACCGGGACAGGCGACGGATGAGCAGTTCTTC. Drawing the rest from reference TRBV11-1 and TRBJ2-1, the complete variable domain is EAEVAQSPRYKITEKSQAVAFWCDPISGHATLYWYRQILGQGPELLVQFQDESVVDDSQLPKDRFSAERLKGVDSTLKIQPAELGDSAMYLCASSLPGQATDEQFFGPGTRLTVL.

For the CDR3, the DNA is TGCAGCGTTGAATCTCCGGGGGCATCCTACAATGAGCAGTTCTTC. Amino acids: CSVESPGASYNEQFF. The gene calls are TRBV29-1 and TRBJ2-1; D is possibly TRBD1 or TRBD2 (6 bases each). This CDR3 is built from 15 residues. Germline CDR1 SQVTM, CDR2 ANQGSEA. V gave up 2 bases and J gave up 1 base, with 12 bases separating them.

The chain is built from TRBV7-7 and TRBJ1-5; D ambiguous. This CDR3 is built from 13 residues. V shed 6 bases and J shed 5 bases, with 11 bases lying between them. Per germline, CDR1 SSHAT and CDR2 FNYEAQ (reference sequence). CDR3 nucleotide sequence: TGTGCCAGCAGGGAACCCCTTTATCAGCCCCAGCATTTT. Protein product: CASREPLYQPQHF.

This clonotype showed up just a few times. The CDR3 loop is CSVAPDTLAKNIQYF. For the CDR3, the DNA is TGCAGCGTTGCTCCCGACACCCTAGCCAAAAACATTCAGTACTTC. J is TRBJ2-4 and V is TRBV29-1; D unclear. The CDR3 runs 15 residues. Trimming stripped 4 bases from V and 0 bases from J, with 13 bases between. Germline assignment: CDR1 SQVTM and CDR2 ANQGSEA.

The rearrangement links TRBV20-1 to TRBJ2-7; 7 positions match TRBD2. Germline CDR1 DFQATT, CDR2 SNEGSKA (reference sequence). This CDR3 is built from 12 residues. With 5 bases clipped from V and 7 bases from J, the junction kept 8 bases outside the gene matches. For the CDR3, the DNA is TGCAGTGCTGGGGGGGTTACGAGGGAGCAGTACTTC. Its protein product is CSAGGVTREQYF.